This T cell receptor (beta chain) was recorded in a study of human T cells and chemical hapten exposure. Study at large: While the approximately 24-week study was under way, patients received diphenylcyclopropenone on the scalp every week.

TCRdb reprocessed the RACE reads via MiXCR and lists one record per CDR3 protein. The sample records around 130,000 distinct CDR3 sequences, approximately 10% being singletons. Germline V CDR1 and CDR2: SGHVS, FQNEAQ. V lost 5 bases and J 2 bases, leaving 8 bases between the germline ends. The CDR3 extends over 13 amino acids. Study-level points and caveats: The study found that DPC sensitization did not change TCRs above 1 in 1000 frequency.

This clonotype showed up many times. Its cognate antigen is unknown. Indicated time point: patch test 3, about 24 weeks after DPC sensitization. Regarding treatment: therapeutic diphenylcyclopropenone sensitization with weekly scalp DPC. Blood was collected ahead of every patch test applied. The source of this sequence is a woman in her 50s with alopecia areata. Some clones in this sample may be carry-over from other donors' samples. Specimen: whole blood, collected in connection with sensitization to the hapten diphenylcyclopropenone (DPC). This rearrangement joins TRBV7-8 to TRBJ2-3; weak D call: TRBD1 (5 bases). The CDR3 sequence: CASSPRVTDTQYF. Written as DNA, the CDR3 is TGTGCCAGCAGCCCCAGGGTCACAGATACGCAGTATTTT.